This TCR beta chain was profiled in a study of technical replicates of blood from a few donors (dated by TCRdb to 2016 to 2017). Reading the germline V gene gives CDR1 MGHRA and CDR2 YSYEKL. Relative to germline, V is missing 7 bases and J is missing 4 bases, with 6 bases of the junction outside any gene match. The CDR3 contains 15 residues, cysteine and phenylalanine counted. The DNA shown is the 45-base CDR3, in frame from base 1. The library was generated by the immunoSEQ multiplex PCR assay. Entries here come from immuneACCESS through TCRdb and include only in-frame sequences with V and J called. Some clones fail to appear in such tables; in the studies checked, an unresolved V gene covers under half of the shortfall, and the cause of the remainder is unknown. Recorded for this sample are about 85,000 clones; around 94% of them occurred a single time. Around 0.37% of the sample goes to the ten largest clones.

As for this clone: There is no known antigen for this receptor. The record has no base qualities; no much larger clone is one base away.

The TCR originated in a human donor in good health. The chain is assembled from TRBV4-1 and TRBJ2-3, with 12 bases aligning to TRBD2. Specimen: T cells isolated from PBMCs. The CDR3 protein: CASNPTSGSADTQYF. DNA sequence: TGCGCCAGCAACCCGACTAGCGGGAGCGCAGATACGCAGTATTTT.